The rows below give T cell receptor beta chains drawn from one sample of a study of regulatory T cells in long-lasting Graves disease. TCRdb passed the multiplex PCR reads through MiXCR, listing each CDR3 protein once. The sample yields a few hundred thousand distinct CDR3 sequences, about 20% seen once. The sample here was peripheral blood mononuclear cells (PBMCs), taken when the disease was refractory, from a patient treated with antithyroid drugs. The receptors stem from a female donor with Graves disease. Each CDR3 is given with its conserved first and last residue. Fields, in order: D gene, J gene, V gene, clone size, CDR3 DNA, CDR3 protein. A D gene is named only where the DNA matches it firmly. Clone size is not always given. Where it is, it says once, few, many or a class for expanded clones.

>-|TRBJ2-7|TRBV6-5|many
TGTGCCAGCAGTTACGAGGACAGAAACGAGCAGTACTTC
CASSYEDRNEQYF
>-|TRBJ2-5|TRBV2|many
TGTGCCAGCAGTGAAATTGTTGAGACCCAGTACTTC
CASSEIVETQYF
>-|TRBJ2-1|TRBV20-1|-
TGCAGTGCTAGAGATCTAGGCAAAGAGCAGTTCTTC
CSARDLGKEQFF
>TRBD1|TRBJ1-4|TRBV6-1|-
TGTGCCAGCGGGGACAGGGGTTACGAAAAACTGTTTTTT
CASGDRGYEKLFF
>-|TRBJ1-2|TRBV28|many
TGTGCCAGCAGGTCCCTAGTGAACTATGGCTACACCTTC
CASRSLVNYGYTF
>-|TRBJ1-2|TRBV19|-
TGTGCCAGTTGGGACCGGACTAGAAACTATGGCTACACCTTC
CASWDRTRNYGYTF
>TRBD1|TRBJ1-2|TRBV3-1|-
TGTGCCAGCAGCCAGAGGACAGGAAAGGGCTACACCTTC
CASSQRTGKGYTF
>TRBD2|TRBJ2-7|TRBV25-1|-
TGTGCCACCGGAGGACTAGCGCTTTCCTACGAGCAGTACTTC
CATGGLALSYEQYF
>-|TRBJ2-3|TRBV29-1|-
TGCAGCGTTGTACGGGGACCAGATACGCAGTATTTT
CSVVRGPDTQYF
>-|TRBJ1-2|TRBV6-1|many
TGTGCCAGCAGCGAAGACAGCGTATATGGCTACACCTTC
CASSEDSVYGYTF
>-|TRBJ2-1|TRBV28|once
TGTGCCAGCAGTAGGGGTAGGGAGAATGAACAGTTCTTC
CASSRGRENEQFF
>-|TRBJ2-2|TRBV6-2/TRBV6-3|few
TGTGCCAGCAGTTACCTATCGAAAGGGGAGCTGTTTTTT
CASSYLSKGELFF
>-|TRBJ2-5|TRBV20-1|many
TGCAGTGCTAGAGGGCGGGGTCCTTACCAAGAGACCCAGTACTTC
CSARGRGPYQETQYF
>-|TRBJ2-5|TRBV6-1|-
TGTGCCAGCAGTGGTATGGAAGAGACCCAGTACTTC
CASSGMEETQYF
>-|TRBJ2-1|TRBV14|-
TGTGCCAGCAGCCAAGAATTGCGCTGGGGTGAGCAGTTCTTC
CASSQELRWGEQFF
>TRBD1|TRBJ2-3|TRBV7-9|-
TGTGCCAGCAAGCCCCAGGGGGCCGTTAGCACAGATACGCAGTATTTT
CASKPQGAVSTDTQYF
>TRBD1|TRBJ1-1|TRBV18|-
TGTGCCAGCTCTCAGGGGGCCGCGGACACTGAAGCTTTCTTT
CASSQGAADTEAFF
>-|TRBJ1-6|TRBV27|-
TGTGCCAGCAGTTTGAGCAGGGGTTCACCCCTCCACTTT
CASSLSRGSPLHF
>-|TRBJ1-5|TRBV20-1|-
TGCAGTGCTAGAGGAATACAGGGTGGCAATCAGCCCCGGCATTTT
CSARGIQGGNQPRHF
>TRBD1|TRBJ2-7|TRBV20-1|many
TGCAGTACGGGACAGGGGGCGCGCGAGCAGTACTTC
CSTGQGAREQYF
>TRBD2|TRBJ2-7|TRBV20-1|-
TGCAGTGCTGATCGACTAGCGACTACCTACGAGCAGTACTTC
CSADRLATTYEQYF
>-|TRBJ1-1|TRBV19|-
TGTGCCAGTAGTCATACCGGCGGGATGCATACCTATGAAGCTTTCTTT
CASSHTGGMHTYEAFF
>-|TRBJ2-2|TRBV27|few
TGTGCCAGCAGTTTAAGAGGACTCATGGGTAATACCGGGGAGCTGTTTTTT
CASSLRGLMGNTGELFF
>-|TRBJ1-1|TRBV6-1|few
TGTGCCAGCAGATCCGGGGTTTACACTGAAGCTTTCTTT
CASRSGVYTEAFF
>TRBD2|TRBJ2-7|TRBV20-1|-
TGCAGTGCTCCCTTAGCGGGACCGGCCTACGAGCAGTACTTC
CSAPLAGPAYEQYF
>-|TRBJ1-5|TRBV20-1|-
TGCAGTGCTCTATCCACCGCCGGCCATAGCAATCAGCCCCAGCATTTT
CSALSTAGHSNQPQHF
>-|TRBJ2-1|TRBV20-1|many
TGCAGTGCTAGGTCGCTACAGGTTTACAATGAGCAGTTCTTC
CSARSLQVYNEQFF
>-|TRBJ1-4|TRBV30|few
TGTGCCTGGAGACCCCCCCCCCGGCATGAAAAACTGTTTTTT
CAWRPPPRHEKLFF
>TRBD1|TRBJ2-7|TRBV6-2/TRBV6-3|many
TGTGCCAGCAGAAGAAGGACAGGGAACGAGCAGTACTTC
CASRRRTGNEQYF
>TRBD2|TRBJ2-5|TRBV7-9|-
TGTGCCAGCAGCCCAATGACTAGCGGGAGGTTTGGAGAGACCCAGTACTTC
CASSPMTSGRFGETQYF
>-|TRBJ2-7|TRBV18|-
TGTGCCACCTCGAGTGGCCCCTACGAGCAGTACTTC
CATSSGPYEQYF
>-|TRBJ1-6|TRBV7-2|few
TGTGCCAGCAGCTTACAGGCCGGTTCACCCCTCCACTTT
CASSLQAGSPLHF
>-|TRBJ1-3|TRBV19|few
TGTGCCAGTAGTATTCGTGGTCCAGGCTCTGGAAACACCATATATTTT
CASSIRGPGSGNTIYF
>TRBD2|TRBJ2-2|TRBV6-2/TRBV6-3|many
TGTGCCAGCAGTCGAGGGACTAGCGGGAGGAACACCGGGGAGCTGTTTTTT
CASSRGTSGRNTGELFF
>TRBD2|TRBJ2-3|TRBV11-2|-
TGTGCCAGCAGCTTATGGCGGGAGGCAGATACGCAGTATTTT
CASSLWREADTQYF
>TRBD1|TRBJ2-2|TRBV7-2|few
TGTGCCAGCAGCTTAGGTGGGACAGTTACCGGGGAGCTGTTTTTT
CASSLGGTVTGELFF
>TRBD1|TRBJ1-5|TRBV27|many
TGTGCCAGCAGTCCAAGACAGGGGCCCGTGGGCAATCAGCCCCAGCATTTT
CASSPRQGPVGNQPQHF
>-|TRBJ1-2|TRBV5-1|few
TGCGCCAGCAGCCGAGGTTCAGGGATTTATGACTATGGCTACACCTTC
CASSRGSGIYDYGYTF
>TRBD1|TRBJ1-1|TRBV5-1|-
TGCGCCAGCACCACCGACAGGGGTTCCGCTGAAGCTTTCTTT
CASTTDRGSAEAFF
>TRBD1|TRBJ1-2|TRBV5-1|many
TGCGCCAGCAGCCACGCAGACAGGGCCCACTATGGCTACACCTTC
CASSHADRAHYGYTF
>-|TRBJ2-7|TRBV7-9|-
TGTGCCAGCAGCCCAGTGGGCCCCATAGCCTACGAGCAGTACTTC
CASSPVGPIAYEQYF
>TRBD1|TRBJ1-5|TRBV20-1|few
TGCGCCGGGGTTAAACAGGGGAATCAGCCCCAGCATTTT
CAGVKQGNQPQHF
>-|TRBJ1-4|TRBV19|few
TGTGCCAGCCTCGACCGGGACGGTGAAAAACTGTTTTTT
CASLDRDGEKLFF
>-|TRBJ2-3|TRBV30|-
TGTGCCTGGAGAACGTATACGACAGATACGCAGTATTTT
CAWRTYTTDTQYF
>-|TRBJ1-2|TRBV12-3/TRBV12-4|-
TGTGCCAGCAGTTTAATCGCAGGCGTCTATGGCTACACCTTC
CASSLIAGVYGYTF